A single sample is the source of the 14 T cell receptor beta chains below, sequenced in a study of blood T cell repertoires in COVID-19. Only in-frame clones appear in the TCRdb table, and some are missing; sequencing was by immunoSEQ multiplex PCR. The table lists under 300,000 clones, 80% to 90% of them singletons. Specimen: peripheral blood. All receptors come from a man over 45 with acute or convalescent COVID-19.

The genes are TRBV4-2 and TRBJ2-7; 7 bases align to TRBD1. Germline V gene data show CDR1 as LGHNA and CDR2 as YNFKEQ. The CDR3 covers 14 residues. V lost 4 bases to trimming and J lost 2 bases; unmatched junction nucleotides: 5. DNA for the CDR3: TGTGCCAGCAGCCTACAGGGGCCAACCTACGAGCAGTACTTC. Translation: CASSLQGPTYEQYF.

The rearrangement links TRBV19 to TRBJ1-2; 7 bases are shared with TRBD1. This CDR3 is built from 15 residues. Trimming removed 7 bases from V and 4 bases from J; junction bases left unmatched: 12. Per germline, CDR1 LNHDA and CDR2 SQIVND (reference sequence). CDR3 sequence (DNA): TGTGCCAGTACCTCCGTGGGACAGAACTTCTATGGCTACACCTTC. Translated: CASTSVGQNFYGYTF.

This chain joins TRBV7-3 and TRBJ2-3; a weak D match, TRBD2 (5 bases). This CDR3 has 13 amino acids. The germline V and J ends were trimmed by 5 bases and 4 bases, with 10 bases remaining between them. Germline V gene lookup returns CDR1 SGHTA and CDR2 FQGTGA. The CDR3 protein is CASSPILADTQYF. The CDR3 coding sequence is TGTGCCAGCAGCCCCATACTAGCAGATACGCAGTATTTT.

The genes are TRBV5-1 and TRBJ2-5; D remains unclear. CDR1 is SGHRS and CDR2 is YFSETQ in the germline V gene. This CDR3 is built from 14 residues. The V gene lost 1 base and the J gene lost 3 bases, with 10 bases spanning the gap. The CDR3 protein is CASSLSTVEETQYF. DNA for the CDR3: TGCGCCAGCAGCTTGTCCACGGTAGAAGAGACCCAGTACTTC.

V is TRBV14 and J is TRBJ2-5; D remains unclear. Trimming shortened V by 1 base and J by 5 bases, and 5 bases separated the two germline ends. The CDR3 length is 12 residues. Germline-derived CDR1 and CDR2 are SGHDN and FVKESK. The CDR3 DNA sequence: TGTGCCAGCAGCCAAGCCGGGGAGACCCAGTACTTC. Residues: CASSQAGETQYF.

The V call is TRBV11-2, the J call TRBJ2-3; D is perhaps TRBD2 (6 bases). Germline CDR1 is SGHAT and CDR2 is FQNNGV. There are 14 residues in the CDR3. The V end lost 2 bases, the J end lost 6 bases, and 12 bases lay between the germline ends. CDR3 bases: TGTGCCAGCAGCTTATTTCGGGGGTCGGATACGCAGTATTTT. Protein: CASSLFRGSDTQYF.

The chain is built from TRBV10-2 and TRBJ1-5; D gene unclear. V lost 5 bases, J lost 5 bases, and 10 bases lay in between. The CDR3 has 13 amino acids. Germline V lookup: CDR1 WSHSY, CDR2 SAAADI. Here the CDR3 DNA reads TGCGCCAGCAGTACTCAAGGAGATCAGCCCCAGCATTTT. It is translated as CASSTQGDQPQHF.

A single count supports this clone. The chain combines TRBV5-1 with TRBJ1-2; TRBD1 is a possible D gene (5 bases). The germline V gene has CDR1 SGHRS and CDR2 YFSETQ. This CDR3 has 14 residues. V was shortened by 2 bases and J by 8 bases, with 16 bases between the two germline ends. The CDR3 coding sequence is TGCGCCAGCAGCTTACAGGATCCTGTTGGGGGCTACACCTTC. Amino acids: CASSLQDPVGGYTF.

This chain links TRBV20-1 with TRBJ1-1; D might be TRBD1 (6 bases). The V gene lost 3 bases and the J gene lost 4 bases, with 9 bases spanning the gap. This CDR3 comprises 12 residues. Germline loops: CDR1 DFQATT, CDR2 SNEGSKA (reference sequence). The CDR3 DNA is TGCAGTGCTAGTGGGGGCGTCACTGAAGCTTTCTTT. This sequence encodes CSASGGVTEAFF.

Here the CDR3 reads CASSPPSSYEQYF. The DNA of the CDR3 is TGTGCCAGCAGCCCGCCGAGCTCCTACGAGCAGTACTTC. V gene TRBV7-9 combines with J gene TRBJ2-7; no firm D call. CDR3 size: 13 residues. Between the trimmed V and J ends, which lost 5 bases and 0 bases, there was a span of 8 bases. Looked up from germline, CDR1 is SEHNR and CDR2 is FQNEAQ (reference sequence).

The J gene is TRBJ2-1, the V gene TRBV19; the D is unclear. The CDR3 loop spans 13 amino acids. Per the germline V gene, CDR1 is LNHDA and CDR2 is SQIVND (reference sequence). The V end was cut by 2 bases, the J end by 6 bases, with 8 bases between. CDR3 DNA: TGTGCCAGTAGTATAAATCCGTCCAATGAGCAGTTCTTC. Protein: CASSINPSNEQFF. The full variable domain, with the rest looked up from reference TRBV19 and TRBJ2-1, is DGGITQSPKYLFRKEGQNVTLSCEQNLNHDAMYWYRQDPGQGLRLIYYSQIVNDFQKGDIAEGYSVSREKKESFPLTVTSAQKNPTAFYLCASSINPSNEQFFGPGTRLTVL.

The CDR3 nucleotides read TGTGCCAGCAGCTTAGACGGGGACAGAAGCTCCTACGAGCAGTACTTC. Its protein product is CASSLDGDRSSYEQYF. This chain links TRBV7-2 with TRBJ2-7; 7 bases agree with TRBD1. Germline V gives CDR1 SGHTA, CDR2 FQGNSA. This CDR3 comprises 16 residues. After removal of 1 base from V and 0 bases from J, the junction contained 6 bases not matched to a gene.

The chain combines TRBV27 with TRBJ2-3; D remains ambiguous. Germline V gives CDR1 MNHEY, CDR2 SMNVEV (reference sequence). With 2 bases removed from V and 0 bases from J, the gap between germline ends came to 9 bases. CDR3 size: 15 residues. The CDR3 DNA reads TGTGCCAGCAGTTTAGGTCCAGTTAGCACAGATACGCAGTATTTT. This encodes CASSLGPVSTDTQYF.

The CDR3 here is CASSEWLDRERETQYF. DNA of the CDR3: TGTGCCAGCAGTGAGTGGTTGGACAGGGAGCGCGAGACCCAGTACTTC. This chain joins TRBV2 and TRBJ2-5; 8 bases align to TRBD1. The CDR3 runs 16 residues. Germline trimming cut 3 bases from V and 5 bases from J; bases unmatched to any gene: 11. In germline, CDR1 is SNHLY, CDR2 FYNNEI. Using reference TRBV2 and TRBJ2-5 for the parts outside the CDR3, the full variable domain is EPEVTQTPSHQVTQMGQEVILRCVPISNHLYFYWYRQILGQKVEFLVSFYNNEISEKSEIFDDQFSVERPDGSNFTLKIRSTKLEDSAMYFCASSEWLDRERETQYFGPGTRLLVL.